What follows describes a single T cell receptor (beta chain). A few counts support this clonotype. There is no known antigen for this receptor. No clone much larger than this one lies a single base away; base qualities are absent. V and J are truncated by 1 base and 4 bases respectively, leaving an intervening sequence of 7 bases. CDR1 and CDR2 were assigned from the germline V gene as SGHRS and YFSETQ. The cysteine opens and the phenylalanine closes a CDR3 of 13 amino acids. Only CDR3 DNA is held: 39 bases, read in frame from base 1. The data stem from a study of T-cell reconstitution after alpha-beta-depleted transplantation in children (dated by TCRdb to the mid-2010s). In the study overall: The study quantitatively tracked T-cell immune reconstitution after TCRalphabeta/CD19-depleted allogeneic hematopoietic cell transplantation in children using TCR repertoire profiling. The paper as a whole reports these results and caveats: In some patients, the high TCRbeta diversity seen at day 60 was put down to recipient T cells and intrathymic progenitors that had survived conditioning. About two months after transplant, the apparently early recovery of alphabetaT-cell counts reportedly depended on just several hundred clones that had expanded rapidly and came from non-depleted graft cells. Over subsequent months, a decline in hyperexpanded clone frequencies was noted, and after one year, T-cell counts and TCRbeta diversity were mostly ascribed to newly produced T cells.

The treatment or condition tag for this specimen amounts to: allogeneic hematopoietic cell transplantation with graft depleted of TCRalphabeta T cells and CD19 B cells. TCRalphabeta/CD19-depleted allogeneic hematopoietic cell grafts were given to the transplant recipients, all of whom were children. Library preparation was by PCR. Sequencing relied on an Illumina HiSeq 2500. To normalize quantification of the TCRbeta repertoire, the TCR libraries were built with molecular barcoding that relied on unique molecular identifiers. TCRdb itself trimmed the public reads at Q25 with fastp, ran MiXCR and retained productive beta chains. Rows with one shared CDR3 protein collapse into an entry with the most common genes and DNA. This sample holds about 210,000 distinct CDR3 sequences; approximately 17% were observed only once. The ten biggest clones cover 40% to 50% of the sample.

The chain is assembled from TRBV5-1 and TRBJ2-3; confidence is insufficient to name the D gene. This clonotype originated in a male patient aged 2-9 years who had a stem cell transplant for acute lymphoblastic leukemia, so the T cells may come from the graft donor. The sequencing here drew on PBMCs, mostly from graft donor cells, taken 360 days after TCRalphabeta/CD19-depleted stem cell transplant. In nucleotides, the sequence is TGCGCCAGCAGCTTGAACACGGCAGATACGCAGTATTTT. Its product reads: CASSLNTADTQYF.